Below, one T cell receptor beta chain is given with its context. Amplification targeted TCR beta CDR3 regions from RNA transcripts. The primer set for the first-round RT-PCR of the TCR CDR3 was HTBI. TCRdb called the multiplex PCR reads again in MiXCR, with one record for every CDR3 protein. Of 550,000 to 600,000 distinct CDR3 sequences in the sample, over 12% were seen once. The sample is drawn from a study of T cells in Graves' hyperthyroidism and ophthalmopathy. Looked up from germline, CDR1 is MNHNS and CDR2 is SASEGT. This CDR3 region has 15 residues. V trimming: 4 bases; J trimming: 5 bases; junction bases outside the gene matches: 6. Patients with uncontrolled infections, other autoimmune diseases, pregnancy or lactation were excluded. PBMCs were derived from approximately 10 ml fresh peripheral blood.

The sequenced material came from blood. The sequence came from a woman aged 18-29 years with Graves' ophthalmopathy. The chain couples TRBV6-1 to TRBJ2-1, with 9 bases aligning to TRBD1. The CDR3 sequence is CASSGGDRAHNEQFF. CDR3 nucleotide sequence: TGTGCCAGCAGTGGAGGGGACAGGGCCCACAATGAGCAGTTCTTC.